The clone carrying this T cell receptor (beta chain) was seen a few times. The data stem from a study of cytomegalovirus exposure and HLA in healthy donors. The V gene end was trimmed by 1 base and the J gene end by 6 bases; junction bases not matched to a gene: 8. The CDR3 length is 16 residues. CDR1 is LGHNA and CDR2 is YSLEER in the germline V gene. The PCR ran on 60 Vbeta and 13 Jbeta primers. Profiled with immunoSEQ multiplex PCR; TCRdb holds only in-frame clones, not every one. The data show about 130,000 clones, over 75% seen once. The origin of this receptor is a man in his fifties or sixties in good health and CMV-seronegative. The rearrangement uses TRBV4-3 and TRBJ2-5; 10 bases are a match to TRBD1. Sequenced: PBMCs. The CDR3 here is CASSQGSGTGAQTQYF. The CDR3 DNA is TGCGCCAGCAGCCAAGGATCCGGGACAGGGGCGCAGACCCAGTACTTC.